These 26 T cell receptor beta chains originate from one sample sequenced in a study of T cell responses to AZD1222 COVID-19 vaccine (dated by TCRdb to the early 2020s). The time point label for this specimen denotes: baseline before first vaccination. Receptor libraries were prepared by the immunoSEQ multiplex PCR assay. Drawn from immuneACCESS, this table holds only the in-frame rearrangements with V and J called that TCRdb kept. Clones are partly lost; checked studies trace under half to an unresolved V gene and leave the rest unexplained. This sample gives about 190,000 clones in total; approximately 91% of them show up just once. The top ten constitute 0.99% of the sample. This material consisted of peripheral blood, taken on day 0 of AZD1222 vaccination. The receptors were gathered from an adult in good health.

The chain employs TRBV5-1 and TRBJ1-2; D unclear. The CDR3 totals 12 residues. From germline, CDR1 is SGHRS and CDR2 YFSETQ. Trimming cost V 4 bases and J 6 bases, with 10 bases left between them. In DNA form, the CDR3 reads TGCGCCAGCAGCGAACACACGGATGGCTACACCTTC. This translates into CASSEHTDGYTF. The whole variable domain, remainder taken from reference TRBV5-1 and TRBJ1-2, is KAGVTQTPRYLIKTRGQQVTLSCSPISGHRSVSWYQQTPGQGLQFLFEYFSETQRNKGNFPGRFSGRQFSNSRSEMNVSTLELGDSALYLCASSEHTDGYTFGSGTRLTVV.

This clone occurred a few times. The J gene is TRBJ2-7, the V gene TRBV27, with TRBD2 matching 14 bases. The V and J ends lost 5 bases and 1 base, in that order; junction bases with no gene match: 7. The V gene's germline CDR1 is MNHEY and CDR2 SMNVEV (reference sequence). The CDR3 extends over 17 amino acids. In DNA, the CDR3 is TGTGCCAGCAGTACCGGGACTAGCGGGAGTAAGTCCTACGAGCAGTACTTC. The encoded protein is CASSTGTSGSKSYEQYF.

The J gene is TRBJ2-5, the V gene TRBV29-1; D possibly corresponds to TRBD2 (5 bases). V was clipped by 5 bases and J by 4 bases, with 14 bases between them. This CDR3 spans 13 amino acids. Germline V CDR1 and CDR2: SQVTM, ANQGSEA. The CDR3 region has the DNA TGCAGCGTTCTAGCAGACGCTGGAGAGACCCAGTACTTC. Amino acid sequence: CSVLADAGETQYF.

The chain joins TRBV2 to TRBJ2-2; D perhaps matches TRBD1 (6 bases). V dropped 2 bases and J dropped 3 bases, with 19 bases sitting between them. The CDR3 has 18 residues. CDR1 SNHLY and CDR2 FYNNEI come from the germline V gene. This CDR3 reads CASSENPFSGEYTGELFF. DNA of the CDR3: TGTGCCAGCAGTGAAAACCCCTTTTCAGGGGAATACACCGGGGAGCTGTTTTTT.

The J gene is TRBJ2-7, the V gene TRBV7-8; D gene ambiguous. The CDR3 is made up of 14 amino acids. Germline V gene data show CDR1 as SGHVS and CDR2 as FQNEAQ. V was trimmed by 5 bases and J by 4 bases, leaving 15 bases between them. CDR3 region: CASSPDRPTYEQYF. CDR3 nucleotides: TGTGCCAGCAGCCCAGACCGCCCGACATACGAGCAGTACTTC. Using reference TRBV7-8 and TRBJ2-7 for the parts outside the CDR3, the full variable domain is GAGVSQSPRYKVAKRGQDVALRCDPISGHVSLFWYQQALGQGPEFLTYFQNEAQLDKSGLPSDRFFAERPEGSVSTLKIQRTQQEDSAVYLCASSPDRPTYEQYFGPGTRLTVT.

V gene TRBV13 combines with J gene TRBJ2-7; 8 nucleotides line up with TRBD2. Germline loops: CDR1 PRHDT, CDR2 FYEKMQ (reference sequence). J lost 4 bases, V lost 1 base, and 12 bases had no gene match. The CDR3 contains 17 residues. The CDR3 is CASSLVRANSGAYEQYF. Here the CDR3 DNA reads TGTGCCAGCAGCTTAGTCCGCGCAAATAGCGGGGCTTACGAGCAGTACTTC. The variable domain in full, completed from reference TRBV13 and TRBJ2-7, reads AAGVIQSPRHLIKEKRETATLKCYPIPRHDTVYWYQQGPGQDPQFLISFYEKMQSDKGSIPDRFSAQQFSDYHSELNMSSLELGDSALYFCASSLVRANSGAYEQYFGPGTRLTVT.

V gene TRBV2 combines with J gene TRBJ1-2, with D possibly matching TRBD1 (6 bases). V was pared by 4 bases and J by 7 bases, with 19 bases between. The length of the CDR3 is 15 residues. The germline gives CDR1 SNHLY, CDR2 FYNNEI. CDR3 protein: CASSGSGGGGGGYTF. As DNA, the CDR3 is TGTGCCAGCAGTGGATCGGGGGGCGGAGGCGGTGGCTACACCTTC.

CDR3 DNA: TGTGCCAGCAGGAGGGGCAATCAGCCCCAGCATTTT. The encoded protein is CASRRGNQPQHF. This chain uses TRBV6-5 with TRBJ1-5; D unresolved. The CDR3 is made up of 12 amino acids. Germline loops: CDR1 MNHEY, CDR2 SVGAGI. Trimming removed 6 bases at V and 2 bases at J, with 5 bases between.

This sequence joins TRBV7-8 and TRBJ1-4, with D possibly TRBD1 on 5 matching bases. The germline V gene has CDR1 SGHVS and CDR2 FQNEAQ. V was clipped by 3 bases and J by 3 bases, with 11 bases between them. This CDR3 spans 15 amino acids. This CDR3 reads CASSFRESANEKLFF. CDR3 sequence (DNA): TGTGCCAGCAGCTTCAGGGAATCTGCTAATGAAAAACTGTTTTTT.

The gene calls are TRBV4-1 and TRBJ1-3; 7 bases agree with TRBD1. After removal of 0 bases from V and 0 bases from J, the junction contained 8 bases not matched to a gene. Germline V gives CDR1 MGHRA, CDR2 YSYEKL. The CDR3 runs to 18 residues. CDR3 protein: CASSQEASRGLSGNTIYF. CDR3 in DNA: TGCGCCAGCAGCCAAGAGGCATCTAGGGGGCTCTCTGGAAACACCATATATTTT.

The chain is built from TRBV7-9 and TRBJ1-2; possibly TRBD1 for D (6 bases). CDR1 SEHNR and CDR2 FQNEAQ come from the germline V gene (reference sequence). The CDR3 extends over 13 amino acids. The germline V and J ends were trimmed by 5 bases and 6 bases, with 13 bases remaining between them. CDR3 region: CASSTGGGDGYTF. The CDR3 nucleotides are TGTGCCAGCAGCACCGGGGGGGGCGATGGCTACACCTTC.

J is TRBJ1-5 and V is TRBV2, with D unclear. Germline V gene data show CDR1 as SNHLY and CDR2 as FYNNEI. V lost 2 bases, J lost 7 bases, and 6 bases lay in between. This CDR3 contains 12 residues. The CDR3 DNA follows: TGTGCCAGCAGTGAAAGGGTCCAGCCCCAGCATTTT. Translation: CASSERVQPQHF. Combining the CDR3 with reference TRBV2 and TRBJ1-5 gives the whole variable domain EPEVTQTPSHQVTQMGQEVILRCVPISNHLYFYWYRQILGQKVEFLVSFYNNEISEKSEIFDDQFSVERPDGSNFTLKIRSTKLEDSAMYFCASSERVQPQHFGDGTRLSIL.

The chain is built from TRBV29-1 and TRBJ2-1, with D tentatively TRBD2 (6 bases). The CDR3 covers 15 residues. Trimming removed 1 base from V and 8 bases from J, with 18 bases in between. Germline V gene sequence: CDR1 SQVTM, CDR2 ANQGSEA. CDR3 coding DNA: TGCAGCGTTGAAGTTTTTGTGTCTAGCGAGGATGAGCAGTTCTTC. Residues: CSVEVFVSSEDEQFF.

The chain recombines TRBV27 with TRBJ2-1; perhaps D is TRBD1 or TRBD2 (5 bases each). CDR3 size: 13 residues. Trimming took 8 bases from V and 7 from J, leaving 15 bases between them. CDR1 MNHEY and CDR2 SMNVEV come from the germline V gene (reference sequence). CDR3 sequence: CASAGTTGNEQFF. As DNA, the CDR3 is TGTGCCAGCGCCGGGACCACGGGGAATGAGCAGTTCTTC.

This chain links TRBV18 with TRBJ2-3; 11 bases agree with TRBD2. The CDR3 contains 15 residues. The germline V gene has CDR1 KGHSH and CDR2 LQKENI. The trim removed 6 bases at V and 5 bases at J, leaving 7 bases unmatched. The CDR3 spells CASSYTSGSEDTQYF. In nucleotides, the CDR3 is TGTGCCAGCTCGTACACTAGCGGGAGCGAAGATACGCAGTATTTT.

V usage is TRBV5-4 and J usage is TRBJ1-2; 9 bases fit TRBD1. The CDR3 covers 14 residues. The J segment lost 7 bases and the V segment lost 0 bases, leaving 4 bases of the junction unmatched. Per the germline V gene, CDR1 is SGHNT and CDR2 is YYREEE (reference sequence). CDR3 nucleotide sequence: TGTGCCAGCAGCTTGGTCGGACAGGGGACTGGCTACACCTTC. Protein product: CASSLVGQGTGYTF.

The chain uses TRBV9 and TRBJ2-2; D tentatively fits TRBD1 or TRBD2 (5 bases each). V lost 4 bases and J lost 7, with 29 bases in between. This CDR3 is built from 19 residues. Germline assignment: CDR1 SGDLS and CDR2 YYNGEE. CDR3 coding DNA: TGTGCCAGCAGCAGACGAGAGGTATTGGGGAAGGGACCGGTCGGGGAGCTGTTTTTT. It encodes CASSRREVLGKGPVGELFF.

The chain employs TRBV7-9 and TRBJ1-2; possible D gene TRBD1, 5 bases. The CDR3 has 14 amino acids. In germline, CDR1 is SEHNR, CDR2 FQNEAQ (reference sequence). V lost 1 base and J lost 4, with 10 bases in between. The CDR3 DNA is TGTGCCAGCAGCTTAGAATCCGGGACCTATGGCTACACCTTC. It translates to CASSLESGTYGYTF.

The chain recombines TRBV6-5 with TRBJ2-5; no firm D call. The CDR3 spans 16 residues. V was cut by 2 bases and J by 2 bases, with 15 bases left in between. Germline CDR1 MNHEY, CDR2 SVGAGI. DNA for the CDR3: TGTGCCAGCAGTTACACCCTATCTAGAGCACAAGAGACCCAGTACTTC. This encodes CASSYTLSRAQETQYF.

V gene TRBV7-2 combines with J gene TRBJ1-1, with 7 bases fitting TRBD1. The CDR3 is 16 residues long. V lost 4 bases to trimming and J lost 1 base; unmatched junction nucleotides: 9. Germline assignment: CDR1 SGHTA and CDR2 FQGNSA. CDR3 DNA sequence: TGTGCCAGCAGCTACCTATTAGACAGGGCGAACACTGAAGCTTTCTTT. Translated, it gives CASSYLLDRANTEAFF.

The rearrangement joins TRBV18 to TRBJ2-1; D remains ambiguous. Germline V gene lookup returns CDR1 KGHSH and CDR2 LQKENI. Trimming left V 3 bases short and J 3 bases short, with 15 bases between. The CDR3 runs to 16 residues. The CDR3: CASSPLGPTDYNEQFF. In DNA form, the CDR3 reads TGTGCCAGCTCACCGCTCGGACCGACCGACTACAATGAGCAGTTCTTC.

The CDR3 is CASSRGGDYQEQFF. CDR3 bases: TGTGCCAGCAGCCGCGGGGGCGACTACCAAGAGCAGTTCTTC. The V call is TRBV13, the J call TRBJ2-1; tentative D call: TRBD2 (7 bases). Trimming pared 5 bases from V and 10 bases from J, leaving 18 bases between. This CDR3 has 14 residues. The germline V gene has CDR1 PRHDT and CDR2 FYEKMQ (reference sequence). Filled out from reference TRBV13 and TRBJ2-1, the complete variable domain reads AAGVIQSPRHLIKEKRETATLKCYPIPRHDTVYWYQQGPGQDPQFLISFYEKMQSDKGSIPDRFSAQQFSDYHSELNMSSLELGDSALYFCASSRGGDYQEQFFGPGTRLTVL.

This clone appeared a few times. The rearrangement joins TRBV27 to TRBJ1-1, with D uncertain. The CDR3 sequence is 14 residues long. Germline V lookup: CDR1 MNHEY, CDR2 SMNVEV (reference sequence). V was cut by 5 bases and J by 0 bases, with 10 bases left in between. The CDR3 nucleotides read TGTGCCAGCAGTCCCCGGACCGTGAACACTGAAGCTTTCTTT. This gives the protein CASSPRTVNTEAFF.

The V gene is TRBV28, the J gene TRBJ2-7; TRBD2 is a possible D gene (6 bases). This CDR3 is built from 13 residues. The germline CDR1 and CDR2 sequences are MDHEN and SYDVKM. The CDR3 loop reads CASSRGSTYEQYF. The CDR3 DNA reads as TGTGCTTCATCTCGGGGGTCAACCTACGAGCAGTACTTC.

The CDR3 sequence: CASSLYRGQTNTGELFF. DNA for the CDR3: TGTGCCAGCAGCTTATACCGAGGACAGACTAACACCGGGGAGCTGTTTTTT. The gene calls are TRBV7-6 and TRBJ2-2; weak D call: TRBD1 (6 bases). Germline V lookup: CDR1 SGHVS, CDR2 FNYEAQ. The CDR3 is 17 amino acids. V shed 2 bases and J shed 2 bases, with 15 bases lying between them.

CDR3 sequence reads: CASSRRPGNEQFF. The DNA of the CDR3 is TGTGCCAGCAGCCGTCGACCGGGAAATGAGCAGTTCTTC. This rearrangement joins TRBV3-1 (or the pseudogene TRBV3-2) to TRBJ2-1; D is possibly TRBD2 (5 bases). The CDR3 loop spans 13 amino acids. CDR1 and CDR2 from the germline V gene are LGHDT and YNNKEL (reference sequence). With 4 bases removed from V and 7 bases from J, the gap between germline ends came to 11 bases.